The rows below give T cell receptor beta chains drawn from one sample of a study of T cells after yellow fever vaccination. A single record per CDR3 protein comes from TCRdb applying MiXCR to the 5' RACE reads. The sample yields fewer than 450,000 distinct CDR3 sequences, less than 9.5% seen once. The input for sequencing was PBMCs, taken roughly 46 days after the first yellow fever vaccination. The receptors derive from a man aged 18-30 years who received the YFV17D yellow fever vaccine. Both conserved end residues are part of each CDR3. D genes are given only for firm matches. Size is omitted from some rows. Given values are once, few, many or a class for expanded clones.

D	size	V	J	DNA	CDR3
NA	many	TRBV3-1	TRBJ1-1	TGTGCCAGCAGGCCCGGGGAGGGGACTGAAGCTTTCTTT	CASRPGEGTEAFF
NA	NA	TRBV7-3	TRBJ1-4	TGTGCCAGCAGCAGGACCTCTAATGAAAAACTGTTTTTT	CASSRTSNEKLFF
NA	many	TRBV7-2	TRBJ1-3	TGTGCCAGCAGCTTAGGCGGCGGGCTAGGAAACACCATATATTTT	CASSLGGGLGNTIYF
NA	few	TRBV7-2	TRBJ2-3	TGTGCCAGCAGCCCCCGAAGGGCGGCAGATACGCAGTATTTT	CASSPRRAADTQYF
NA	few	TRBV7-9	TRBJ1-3	TGTGCCAGCAGCTATGGGGGTGGTGGCGCCGGAAACACCATATATTTT	CASSYGGGGAGNTIYF
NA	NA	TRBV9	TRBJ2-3	TGTGCCAGCAGCGGTATACGGGGCCAGGGAGATACGCAGTATTTT	CASSGIRGQGDTQYF
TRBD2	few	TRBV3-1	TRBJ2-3	TGTGCCAGACCAGCGGGGGGAGCAGATACGCAGTATTTT	CARPAGGADTQYF
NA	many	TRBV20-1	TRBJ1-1	TGCAGTGCTAGAGACAGAAAGAACACTGAAGCTTTCTTT	CSARDRKNTEAFF
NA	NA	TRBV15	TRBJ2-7	TGTGCCACCAGCAGAGGTGGGACGGAGTCCCACGAGCAGTACTTC	CATSRGGTESHEQYF
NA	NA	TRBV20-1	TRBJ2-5	TGCAGTGCCAAGGGTAGGGCTAGCTGGGAGACCCAGTACTTC	CSAKGRASWETQYF
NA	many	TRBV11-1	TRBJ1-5	TGTGCCAGCAGCTTAGCGCTCCAGGGAAGCAATCAGCCCCAGCATTTT	CASSLALQGSNQPQHF
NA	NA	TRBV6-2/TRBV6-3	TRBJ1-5	TGTGCCAGTCGGGGGGGGTCGAATCAGCCCCAGCATTTT	CASRGGSNQPQHF
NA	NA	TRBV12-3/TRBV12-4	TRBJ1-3	TGTGCCAGCACCCCCGGTTTCTCTGGAAACACCATATATTTT	CASTPGFSGNTIYF
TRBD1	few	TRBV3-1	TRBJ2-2	TGTGCCAGCAGCGCTCCGGGACAGGGACTTTGGGAGCTGTTTTTT	CASSAPGQGLWELFF
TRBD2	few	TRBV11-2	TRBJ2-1	TGTGCCAGCACCGTCTGGCGGGGGAGGTGGAATGAGCAGTTCTTC	CASTVWRGRWNEQFF
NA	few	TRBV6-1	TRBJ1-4	TGTGCCAGCGGTGTGCCGGGGGTGGCGGAAAAACTGTTTTTT	CASGVPGVAEKLFF
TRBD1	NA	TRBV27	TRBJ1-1	TGTGCCAGCAGGTCGACAGGGAGGGCTTTCTTT	CASRSTGRAFF
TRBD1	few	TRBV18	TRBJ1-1	TGTGCCAGCTCACCCGCGGACAGGGTTAACACTGAAGCTTTCTTT	CASSPADRVNTEAFF
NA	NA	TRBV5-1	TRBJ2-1	TGCGCCAGCTTCGTCAGGGACGCCTACAATGAGCAGTTCTTC	CASFVRDAYNEQFF
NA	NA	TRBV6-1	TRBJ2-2	TGTGCCAGCAGGAAGGGCGTCGCCGGGGAGCTGTTTTTT	CASRKGVAGELFF
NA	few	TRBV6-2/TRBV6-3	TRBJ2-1	TGTGCCAGCAGTTACCTGGGGGGACCTTACAATGAGCAGTTCTTC	CASSYLGGPYNEQFF
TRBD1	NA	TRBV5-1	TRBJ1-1	TGCGCCAGCAGCTCGGACAGGGGCACTGAAGCTTTCTTT	CASSSDRGTEAFF
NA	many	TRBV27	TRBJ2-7	TGTGCCAGCAGTTCCGACAGTTCCTACGAGCAGTACTTC	CASSSDSSYEQYF
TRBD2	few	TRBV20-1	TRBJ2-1	TGCAGGGGTCTAGCGGGGGATGAGCAGTTCTTC	CRGLAGDEQFF
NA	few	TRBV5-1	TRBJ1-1	TGCGCCAGCAGCCCGGAGGGCAGATACACTGAAGCTTTCTTT	CASSPEGRYTEAFF
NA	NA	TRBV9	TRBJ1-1	TGTGCCAGCAGCGTAGATGGGGTAGGCACTGAAGCTTTCTTT	CASSVDGVGTEAFF
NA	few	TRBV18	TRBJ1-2	TGTGCCAGCTCACCGACTACGGGGGAGGGCTATGGCTACACCTTC	CASSPTTGEGYGYTF
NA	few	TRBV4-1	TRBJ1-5	TGCGCCAGCAGTCCAAGCCCAGGGTCGAGCAATCAGCCCCAGCATTTT	CASSPSPGSSNQPQHF
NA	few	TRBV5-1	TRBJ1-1	TGCGCCAGCAGCCCTCACGCGCACACTGAAGCTTTCTTT	CASSPHAHTEAFF
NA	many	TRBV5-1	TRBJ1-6	TGCGCCAGCAGCTTGGACAGGCCCGATAATTCACCCCTCCACTTT	CASSLDRPDNSPLHF
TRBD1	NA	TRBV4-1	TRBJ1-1	TGCGCCAGCAGCCTCAACAGGGGGCAAGGGACTGAAGCTTTCTTT	CASSLNRGQGTEAFF
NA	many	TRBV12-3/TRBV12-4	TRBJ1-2	TGTGCCAGCAGGCCGGGAGCTAACTATGGCTACACCTTC	CASRPGANYGYTF
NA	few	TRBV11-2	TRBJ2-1	TGTGCCAGCAGCCCCCGCGGGGCCTTTACCTACAATGAGCAGTTCTTC	CASSPRGAFTYNEQFF
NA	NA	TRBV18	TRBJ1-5	TGTGCCAGCTCAACTGGTGAGAATCAGCCCCAGCATTTT	CASSTGENQPQHF
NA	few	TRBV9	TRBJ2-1	TGTGCCAGCAGCTCCGCCGGGGCAAACCCCCTTTCCTACAATGAGCAGTTCTTC	CASSSAGANPLSYNEQFF
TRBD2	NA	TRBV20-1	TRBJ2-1	TGCAGTGCTAGAGACCCCGGGGGGAGCTCCTACAATGAGCAGTTCTTC	CSARDPGGSSYNEQFF
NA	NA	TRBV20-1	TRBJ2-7	TGCAGTGCTAGTGCGAGGGCACTCGAGCAGTACTTC	CSASARALEQYF
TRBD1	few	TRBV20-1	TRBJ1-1	TGCAGTGCTAGCCCTGACAGGGGGTGGACTGAAGCTTTCTTT	CSASPDRGWTEAFF
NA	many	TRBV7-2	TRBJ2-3	TGTGCCAGCAGTGGAGCCGGGCACACGATGGATACGCAGTATTTT	CASSGAGHTMDTQYF
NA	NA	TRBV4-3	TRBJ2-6	TGCGCCAGCAGCCTCCCCGAACCCTCTGGGGCCAACGTCCTGACTTTC	CASSLPEPSGANVLTF
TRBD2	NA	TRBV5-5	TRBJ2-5	TGTGCCAGCAGCCCCAAGCGGGGGGCAGGAATTTCGGAGACCCAGTACTTC	CASSPKRGAGISETQYF
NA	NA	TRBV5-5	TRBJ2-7	TGTGCCAGCAGCATGGGACTCTCCGGGGCCTACGAGCAGTACTTC	CASSMGLSGAYEQYF
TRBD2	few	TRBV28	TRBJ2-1	TGTGCCAGCAGGAGCGGGGGGGAGTACAATGAGCAGTTCTTC	CASRSGGEYNEQFF
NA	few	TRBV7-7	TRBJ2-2	TGTGCTAGCTCGTCCGGAGCCGGGGAGCTGTTTTTT	CASSSGAGELFF
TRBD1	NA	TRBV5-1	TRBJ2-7	TGCGCCAGCAGCTTGGGACAGGGGGCATTCTACGAGCAGTACTTC	CASSLGQGAFYEQYF
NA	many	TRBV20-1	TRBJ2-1	TGCAGTGCTAGAGATTTGGCGGGGCCGAAGGAGCAGTTCTTC	CSARDLAGPKEQFF
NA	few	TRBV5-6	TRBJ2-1	TGTGCCAGCAGCTTGGCCAGGGGAAACACCTACAATGAGCAGTTCTTC	CASSLARGNTYNEQFF
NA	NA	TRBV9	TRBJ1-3	TGTGCCAGCAGCGTGATGGGGGCTGGAAACACCATATATTTT	CASSVMGAGNTIYF
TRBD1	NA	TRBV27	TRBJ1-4	TGTGCCAGCAGATCGGGGACAGGGGTCGAAAAACTGTTTTTT	CASRSGTGVEKLFF
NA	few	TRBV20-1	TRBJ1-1	TGCAGTGCTAAACAGGGGAACACTGAAGCTTTCTTT	CSAKQGNTEAFF